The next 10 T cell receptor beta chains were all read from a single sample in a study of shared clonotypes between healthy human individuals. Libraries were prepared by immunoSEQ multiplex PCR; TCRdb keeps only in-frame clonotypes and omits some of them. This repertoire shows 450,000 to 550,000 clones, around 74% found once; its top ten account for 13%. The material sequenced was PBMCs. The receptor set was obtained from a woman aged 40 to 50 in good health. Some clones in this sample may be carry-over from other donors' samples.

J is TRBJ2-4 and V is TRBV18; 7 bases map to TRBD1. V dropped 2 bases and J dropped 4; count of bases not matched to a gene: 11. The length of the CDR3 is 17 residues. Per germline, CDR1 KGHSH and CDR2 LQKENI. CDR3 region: CASSPGQARGAKNIQYF. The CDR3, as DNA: TGTGCCAGCTCACCAGGACAGGCCAGGGGAGCTAAAAACATTCAGTACTTC.

The CDR3 region is CASSLGSAKETQYF. The CDR3 bases are TGCGCCAGCAGCTTGGGTAGCGCAAAAGAGACCCAGTACTTC. This sequence joins TRBV5-1 and TRBJ2-5, with a possible D match to TRBD2 (5 bases). Germline V lookup: CDR1 SGHRS, CDR2 YFSETQ. This CDR3 contains 14 residues. The V end lost 0 bases, the J end lost 3 bases, and 9 bases lay between the germline ends.

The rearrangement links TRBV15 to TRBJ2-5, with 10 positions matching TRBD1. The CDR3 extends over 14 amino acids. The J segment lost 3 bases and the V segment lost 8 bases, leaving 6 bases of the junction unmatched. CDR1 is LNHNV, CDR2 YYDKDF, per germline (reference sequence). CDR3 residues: CATDRGHTEETQYF. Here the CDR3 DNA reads TGTGCCACCGACAGGGGGCATACGGAAGAGACCCAGTACTTC.

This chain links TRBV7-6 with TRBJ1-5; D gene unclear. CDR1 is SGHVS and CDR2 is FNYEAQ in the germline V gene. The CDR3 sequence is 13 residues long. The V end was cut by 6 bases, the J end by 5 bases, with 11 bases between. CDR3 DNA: TGTGCCAGCAGTAGTGATTGGGATCAGCCCCAGCATTTT. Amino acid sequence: CASSSDWDQPQHF.

The CDR3 region has the DNA TGTGCCAGTCTACCGGGACAGGGGGCATACGAGCAGTACTTC. Protein product: CASLPGQGAYEQYF. The chain uses TRBV2 and TRBJ2-7; TRBD1 matches at 12 bases. The germline gives CDR1 SNHLY, CDR2 FYNNEI. The CDR3 has 14 residues. With 9 bases clipped from V and 4 bases from J, the junction kept 7 bases outside the gene matches.

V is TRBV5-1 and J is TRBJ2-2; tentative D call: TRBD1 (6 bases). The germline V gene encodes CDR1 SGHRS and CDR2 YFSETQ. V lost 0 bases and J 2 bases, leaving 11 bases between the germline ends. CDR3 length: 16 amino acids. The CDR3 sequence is CASSLVEGGNTGELFF. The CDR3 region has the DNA TGCGCCAGCAGCTTGGTTGAAGGGGGTAACACCGGGGAGCTGTTTTTT.

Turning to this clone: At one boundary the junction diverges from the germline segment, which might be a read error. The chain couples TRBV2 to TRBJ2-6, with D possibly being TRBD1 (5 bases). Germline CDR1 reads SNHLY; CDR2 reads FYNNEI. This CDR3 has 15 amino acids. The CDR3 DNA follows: TGTGCCAGCAGCGATAGGAACTCTGGGGCCAGCGTCCTGACTTTC. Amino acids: CASSDRNSGASVLTF.

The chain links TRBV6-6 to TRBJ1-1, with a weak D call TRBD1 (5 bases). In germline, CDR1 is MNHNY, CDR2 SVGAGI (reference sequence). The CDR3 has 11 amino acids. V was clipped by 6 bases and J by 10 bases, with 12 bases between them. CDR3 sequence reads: CASRGPAGAFF. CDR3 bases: TGTGCCAGCAGGGGACCTGCGGGAGCTTTCTTT.

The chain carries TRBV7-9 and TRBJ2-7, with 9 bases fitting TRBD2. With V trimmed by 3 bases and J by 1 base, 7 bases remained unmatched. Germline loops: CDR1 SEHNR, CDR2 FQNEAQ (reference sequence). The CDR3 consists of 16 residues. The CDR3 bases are TGTGCCAGCAGCTTCCCTCTAGCGGGAATATCCTACGAGCAGTACTTC. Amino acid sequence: CASSFPLAGISYEQYF.

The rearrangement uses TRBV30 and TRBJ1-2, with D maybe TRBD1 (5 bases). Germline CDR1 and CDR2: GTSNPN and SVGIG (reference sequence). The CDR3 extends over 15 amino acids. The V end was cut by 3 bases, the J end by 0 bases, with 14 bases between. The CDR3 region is CAWRRAGFANYGYTF. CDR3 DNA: TGTGCCTGGAGAAGAGCAGGGTTTGCTAACTATGGCTACACCTTC.